These 27 T cell receptor beta chains share one sample of origin, sequenced in a study of T cells after somatic rescue of genetic block. Some clones are missing from TCRdb's copy, which holds only in-frame ones; the method was immunoSEQ multiplex PCR. Altogether 65,000 to 70,000 clones are present, 85% to 95% being singletons, with the ten largest covering 2.5% to 3.5%. Specimen: peripheral blood mononuclear cells (PBMCs). The receptors shown here come from a man aged 35 to 55.

V and J are TRBV16 and TRBJ2-7; TRBD2 matches at 12 bases. From germline, CDR1 is KGHSY and CDR2 FQNENV. J was trimmed by 4 bases and V by 4 bases; bases with no gene match: 23. This CDR3 spans 21 amino acids. The CDR3 loop reads CASSRHTLDPKRLAGDYEQYF. The CDR3 coding sequence is TGTGCCAGCAGCCGACACACCCTAGACCCCAAGCGACTAGCGGGGGATTACGAGCAGTACTTC.

The gene calls are TRBV5-6 and TRBJ1-4; D unclear. Germline CDR1 is SGHDT and CDR2 is YYEEEE. V was cut by 2 bases and J by 4 bases, with 9 bases left in between. The CDR3 has 14 amino acids. This CDR3 reads CASSFSQNNEKLFF. The CDR3 bases are TGTGCCAGCAGCTTCTCCCAGAATAATGAAAAACTGTTTTTT.

The chain recombines TRBV27 with TRBJ2-1; tentatively, D is TRBD2 (5 bases). The CDR3 runs 16 residues. The V gene lost 0 bases and the J gene lost 8 bases, with 17 bases spanning the gap. CDR1 and CDR2 from the germline V gene are MNHEY and SMNVEV (reference sequence). CDR3: CASSLSWRRILHEQFF. CDR3 sequence (DNA): TGTGCCAGCAGTTTATCCTGGCGGAGGATCCTCCATGAGCAGTTCTTC.

This clone was observed a handful of times. This chain links TRBV5-1 with TRBJ1-1; TRBD1 aligns across 8 bases. The CDR3 spans 14 residues. Germline CDR1 and CDR2: SGHRS and YFSETQ. V lost 4 bases to trimming and J lost 1 base; unmatched junction nucleotides: 3. CDR3 coding DNA: TGCGCCAGCAGCGCTACAGGGGGGAACACTGAAGCTTTCTTT. The encoded protein is CASSATGGNTEAFF.

The rearrangement joins TRBV6-1 to TRBJ2-1; possibly TRBD1 for D (6 bases). The germline V and J ends were trimmed by 3 bases and 4 bases, with 16 bases remaining between them. The CDR3 is 16 residues long. Germline V gene data show CDR1 as MNHNS and CDR2 as SASEGT. CDR3 coding DNA: TGTGCCAGCAGTGAGGCCACAGGGTCCTTATACAATGAGCAGTTCTTC. This gives the protein CASSEATGSLYNEQFF.

The chain couples TRBV21-1 to TRBJ2-5; the table calls TRBD1, which could not be checked here. TRBV21-1 is reported as a pseudogene. The CDR3 has 15 amino acids. The DNA of the CDR3 is TGTGCCAGCAGCAACAAGGGACAGACTCAAGAGACCCAGTACTTC. Its protein product is CASSNKGQTQETQYF.

The V gene is TRBV7-9, the J gene TRBJ2-7, with D perhaps matching TRBD2 (5 bases). CDR1 and CDR2 (germline): SEHNR, FQNEAQ (reference sequence). The ends were cut back, 5 bases at V and 1 base at J, with 12 bases in the middle. CDR3 size: 14 residues. CDR3 in amino acids: CASSPEGISYEQYF. The CDR3 DNA is TGTGCCAGCAGCCCCGAGGGTATTTCCTACGAGCAGTACTTC.

This clone was recorded once. The chain employs TRBV5-1 and TRBJ2-7; possibly TRBD2 for D (6 bases). Germline CDR1 reads SGHRS; CDR2 reads YFSETQ. The CDR3 runs to 16 residues. Trimming cost V 0 bases and J 3 bases, with 16 bases left between them. The CDR3 reads CASSLAAPGANYEQYF. For the CDR3, the DNA is TGCGCCAGCAGCTTGGCCGCGCCGGGAGCGAACTACGAGCAGTACTTC. The whole variable domain, remainder taken from reference TRBV5-1 and TRBJ2-7, is KAGVTQTPRYLIKTRGQQVTLSCSPISGHRSVSWYQQTPGQGLQFLFEYFSETQRNKGNFPGRFSGRQFSNSRSEMNVSTLELGDSALYLCASSLAAPGANYEQYFGPGTRLTVT.

The chain is built from TRBV19 and TRBJ2-5; D is unclear. Germline assignment: CDR1 LNHDA and CDR2 SQIVND (reference sequence). CDR3 length: 15 residues. Trimming removed 1 base from V and 0 bases from J, with 9 bases in between. The CDR3 sequence: CASSIVLGHQETQYF. For the CDR3, the DNA is TGTGCCAGTAGTATAGTTTTAGGACACCAAGAGACCCAGTACTTC.

The genes are TRBV5-1 and TRBJ1-4; a weak D match, TRBD1 (6 bases). CDR1 is SGHRS and CDR2 is YFSETQ in the germline V gene. Trimming cost V 0 bases and J 4 bases, with 13 bases left between them. The length of the CDR3 is 16 residues. CDR3 in amino acids: CASSLGQQGDNEKLFF. CDR3 nucleotides: TGCGCCAGCAGCTTGGGCCAACAGGGCGATAATGAAAAACTGTTTTTT. The full variable domain, in which reference TRBV5-1 and TRBJ1-4 provide the parts outside the CDR3, is KAGVTQTPRYLIKTRGQQVTLSCSPISGHRSVSWYQQTPGQGLQFLFEYFSETQRNKGNFPGRFSGRQFSNSRSEMNVSTLELGDSALYLCASSLGQQGDNEKLFFGSGTQLSVL.

V and J are TRBV5-4 and TRBJ2-7, with a possible D match to TRBD1 (5 bases). The V end lost 4 bases, the J end lost 5 bases, and 10 bases lay between the germline ends. CDR1 and CDR2 from the germline V gene are SGHNT and YYREEE (reference sequence). The CDR3 consists of 12 residues. The CDR3 loop is CASSQGNDEQYF. The CDR3 DNA follows: TGTGCCAGCAGCCAGGGAAATGACGAGCAGTACTTC.

The chain carries TRBV7-8 and TRBJ1-5; tentative D call: TRBD1 (5 bases). This CDR3 region has 15 residues. V lost 3 bases and J 5 bases, leaving 14 bases between the germline ends. Germline CDR1 and CDR2: SGHVS and FQNEAQ. CDR3 DNA sequence: TGTGCCAGCAGCTTGGGGGGATATGGAGATCAGCCCCAGCATTTT. Translated, it gives CASSLGGYGDQPQHF.

The chain combines TRBV7-9 with TRBJ2-7; no clear D gene. The CDR3 has 14 residues. V lost 3 bases and J lost 0, with 9 bases in between. Germline values: CDR1 SEHNR, CDR2 FQNEAQ (reference sequence). CDR3 nucleotides: TGTGCCAGCAGCTTTGTAGGCTTCTCCTACGAGCAGTACTTC. Translation: CASSFVGFSYEQYF.

The rearrangement links TRBV10-2 to TRBJ1-4; a weak D match, TRBD1 (6 bases). Germline lookup yields CDR1 WSHSY and CDR2 SAAADI. Trimming shortened V by 8 bases and J by 4 bases, and 8 bases separated the two germline ends. The CDR3 spans 12 residues. CDR3 sequence reads: CASRDINEKLFF. The CDR3, as DNA: TGCGCCAGCCGGGACATTAATGAAAAACTGTTTTTT.

The chain has TRBV6-6 and TRBJ1-4; 8 nucleotides align to TRBD1. Germline CDR1 is MNHNY and CDR2 is SVGAGI (reference sequence). V dropped 5 bases and J dropped 7; count of bases not matched to a gene: 9. There are 15 residues in the CDR3. The CDR3 coding sequence is TGTGCCAGCAGTACCCGGACAGGGTTAGGTGAAAAACTGTTTTTT. Its protein is CASSTRTGLGEKLFF.

This clone is a singleton in its sample. The rearrangement joins TRBV9 to TRBJ1-6, with TRBD1 identical over 7 bases. The CDR3 loop spans 16 amino acids. Per the germline V gene, CDR1 is SGDLS and CDR2 is YYNGEE. Trimming cost V 4 bases and J 6 bases; bases outside gene matches: 10. The CDR3 region is CASSPRRDSRNSPLHF. The CDR3 DNA reads TGTGCCAGCAGCCCCCGCCGGGACAGCCGTAATTCACCCCTCCACTTT.

The rearrangement joins TRBV14 to TRBJ2-2; 8 bases are shared with TRBD2. The CDR3 loop spans 16 amino acids. V lost 0 bases to trimming and J lost 5 bases; unmatched junction nucleotides: 5. The germline V gene has CDR1 SGHDN and CDR2 FVKESK. The CDR3 bases are TGTGCCAGCAGCCAAGATAAGATAGCGGGAACCGGGGAGCTGTTTTTT. This sequence encodes CASSQDKIAGTGELFF. The complete variable domain, with remaining parts taken from reference TRBV14 and TRBJ2-2, reads EAGVTQFPSHSVIEKGQTVTLRCDPISGHDNLYWYRRVMGKEIKFLLHFVKESKQDESGMPNNRFLAERTGGTYSTLKVQPAELEDSGVYFCASSQDKIAGTGELFFGEGSRLTVL.

The chain recombines TRBV19 with TRBJ1-5, with D unresolved. V shed 2 bases and J shed 7 bases, with 9 bases lying between them. In germline, CDR1 is LNHDA, CDR2 SQIVND (reference sequence). The CDR3 has 13 amino acids. The CDR3 protein is CASSISGPQPQHF. The CDR3 DNA sequence: TGTGCCAGTAGTATATCCGGGCCCCAGCCCCAGCATTTT.

The rearrangement uses TRBV25-1 and TRBJ2-5; no clear D gene. CDR3 length: 13 amino acids. Trimming took off 0 bases at V and 4 bases at J, with 6 bases between the two ends. Germline CDR1 and CDR2: MGHDK and SYGVNS. The CDR3 protein is CASSEYRTETQYF. DNA of the CDR3: TGTGCCAGCAGTGAATATAGGACAGAGACCCAGTACTTC.

The chain joins TRBV13 to TRBJ2-3; TRBD2 agrees at 8 bases. The CDR3 extends over 15 amino acids. The germline V gene has CDR1 PRHDT and CDR2 FYEKMQ (reference sequence). J lost 5 bases, V lost 5 bases, and 9 bases had no gene match. The CDR3: CASSAASGSQDTQYF. CDR3 DNA sequence: TGTGCCAGCAGCGCGGCAAGCGGGAGTCAAGATACGCAGTATTTT.

The chain links TRBV28 to TRBJ1-1; unclear D gene. Germline CDR1 is MDHEN and CDR2 is SYDVKM. This CDR3 is 14 amino acids long. Trimming shortened V by 6 bases and J by 7 bases, and 18 bases separated the two germline ends. For the CDR3, the DNA is TGTGCCAGCAGCCGAATTAATAGGAATGGTGAAGCTTTCTTT. It translates to CASSRINRNGEAFF.

As to this clone: Other DNA sequences in this sample translate to the same CDR3. The rearrangement joins TRBV18 to TRBJ2-7, with D perhaps TRBD1 or TRBD2 (5 bases each). V dropped 1 base and J dropped 1 base, with 11 bases sitting between them. Germline V CDR1 and CDR2: KGHSH, LQKENI. The CDR3 runs to 15 residues. The CDR3 sequence is CASSPRDGISYEQYF. For the CDR3, the DNA is TGTGCCAGCTCACCACGGGACGGCATATCCTACGAGCAGTACTTC.

The gene calls are TRBV19 and TRBJ2-7; 7 bases fit TRBD2. CDR1 and CDR2 from the germline V gene are LNHDA and SQIVND (reference sequence). J gave up 2 bases and V 5 bases, and 3 bases lay outside the gene matches. The CDR3 is 13 amino acids. CDR3 nucleotide sequence: TGTGCCAGTAGTGTTGGGAGGGCCTACGAGCAGTACTTC. It encodes CASSVGRAYEQYF.

CDR3 DNA sequence: TGTGCCACCAATAAACCGGGGACGCAGTTCTTC. It yields the protein CATNKPGTQFF. The V and J genes are TRBV28 and TRBJ2-1; D may match TRBD1 or TRBD2 (5 bases each). Germline CDR1 and CDR2: MDHEN and SYDVKM. This CDR3 spans 11 amino acids. V was cut by 10 bases and J by 12 bases, with 16 bases left in between.

The chain is built from TRBV21-1 and TRBJ2-7; no check of the table's D call, TRBD2, against the DNA was made. TRBV21-1 is described as a pseudogene. CDR3 length: 15 residues. CDR3 nucleotide sequence: TGTGCCAGCAGCATGCGGACTAGTGTTTTCTACGAGCAGTACTTC. This sequence encodes CASSMRTSVFYEQYF.

A single count supports this clone. The rearrangement uses TRBV5-1 and TRBJ1-1; TRBD1 matches at 7 bases. The J segment lost 1 base and the V segment lost 4 bases, leaving 10 bases of the junction unmatched. The CDR3 sequence is 16 residues long. Germline V gives CDR1 SGHRS, CDR2 YFSETQ. CDR3 in DNA: TGCGCCAGCAGCCTCTCCGGACAGGCGCAGAACACTGAAGCTTTCTTT. Its protein product is CASSLSGQAQNTEAFF.

V is TRBV10-3 and J is TRBJ2-7, with TRBD2 matching 8 bases. CDR1 is ENHRY and CDR2 is SYGVKD in the germline V gene. V lost 6 bases to trimming and J lost 0 bases; unmatched junction nucleotides: 1. The CDR3 sequence is 13 residues long. CDR3 region: CAIRAGASYEQYF. Here the CDR3 DNA reads TGTGCCATCAGAGCGGGGGCCTCCTACGAGCAGTACTTC.